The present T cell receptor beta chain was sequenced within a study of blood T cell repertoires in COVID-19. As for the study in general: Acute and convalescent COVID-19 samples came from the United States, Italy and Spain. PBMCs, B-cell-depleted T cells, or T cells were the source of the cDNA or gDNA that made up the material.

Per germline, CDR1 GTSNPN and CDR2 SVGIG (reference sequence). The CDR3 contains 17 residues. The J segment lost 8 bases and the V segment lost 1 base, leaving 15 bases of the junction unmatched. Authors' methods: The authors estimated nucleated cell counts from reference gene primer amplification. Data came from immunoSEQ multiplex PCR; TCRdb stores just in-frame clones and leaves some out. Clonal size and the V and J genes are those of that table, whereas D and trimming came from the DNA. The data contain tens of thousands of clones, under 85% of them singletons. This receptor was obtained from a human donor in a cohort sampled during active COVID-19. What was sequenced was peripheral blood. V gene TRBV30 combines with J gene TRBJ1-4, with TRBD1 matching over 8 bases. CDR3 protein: CAWSGVILGGTGEKLFF. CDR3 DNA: TGTGCCTGGAGTGGGGTGATTTTGGGCGGGACAGGCGAAAAACTGTTTTTT.